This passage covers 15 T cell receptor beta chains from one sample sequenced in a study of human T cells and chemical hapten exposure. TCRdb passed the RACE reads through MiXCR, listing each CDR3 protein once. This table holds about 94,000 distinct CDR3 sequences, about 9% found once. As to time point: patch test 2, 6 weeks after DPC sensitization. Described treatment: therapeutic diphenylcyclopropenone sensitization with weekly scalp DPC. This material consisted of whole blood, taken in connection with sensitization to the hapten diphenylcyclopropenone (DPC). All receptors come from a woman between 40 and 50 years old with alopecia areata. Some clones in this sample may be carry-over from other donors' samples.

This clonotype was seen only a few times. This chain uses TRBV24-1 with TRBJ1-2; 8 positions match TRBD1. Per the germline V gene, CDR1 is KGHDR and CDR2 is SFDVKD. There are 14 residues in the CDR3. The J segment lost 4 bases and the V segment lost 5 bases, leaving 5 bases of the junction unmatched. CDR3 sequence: CATSGAGGSYGYTF. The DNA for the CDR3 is TGTGCCACCAGTGGTGCAGGGGGCAGCTATGGCTACACCTTC.

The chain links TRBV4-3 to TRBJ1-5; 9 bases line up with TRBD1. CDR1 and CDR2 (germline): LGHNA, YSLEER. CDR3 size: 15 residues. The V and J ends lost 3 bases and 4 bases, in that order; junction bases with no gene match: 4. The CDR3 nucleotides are TGCGCCAGCAGCCAGGGACAGGGATTGAATCAGCCCCAGCATTTT. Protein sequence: CASSQGQGLNQPQHF.

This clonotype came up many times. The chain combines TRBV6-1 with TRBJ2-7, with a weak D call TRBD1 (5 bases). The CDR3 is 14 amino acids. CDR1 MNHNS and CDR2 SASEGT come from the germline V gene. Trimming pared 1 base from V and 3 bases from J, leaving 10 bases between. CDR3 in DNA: TGTGCCAGCAGTGAAGGGACGCAGGGCTACGAGCAGTACTTC. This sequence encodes CASSEGTQGYEQYF.

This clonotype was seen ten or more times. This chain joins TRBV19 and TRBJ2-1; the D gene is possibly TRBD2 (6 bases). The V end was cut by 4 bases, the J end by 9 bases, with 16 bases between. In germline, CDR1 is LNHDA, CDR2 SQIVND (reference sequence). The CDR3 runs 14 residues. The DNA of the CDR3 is TGTGCCAGTAGTACTCCTAGCGAAACAGCTGAGCAGTTCTTC. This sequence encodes CASSTPSETAEQFF.

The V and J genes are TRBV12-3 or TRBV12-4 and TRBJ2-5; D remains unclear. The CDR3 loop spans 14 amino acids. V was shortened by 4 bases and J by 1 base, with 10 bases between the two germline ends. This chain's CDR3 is CASSYAGTQETQYF. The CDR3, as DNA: TGTGCCAGCAGTTATGCAGGAACCCAAGAGACCCAGTACTTC.

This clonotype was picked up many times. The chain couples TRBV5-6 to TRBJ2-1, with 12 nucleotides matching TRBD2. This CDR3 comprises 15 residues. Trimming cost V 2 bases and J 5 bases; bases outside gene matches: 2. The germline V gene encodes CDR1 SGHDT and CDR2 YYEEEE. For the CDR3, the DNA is TGTGCCAGCAGCTTACTAGCGGGAGGTAACAATGAGCAGTTCTTC. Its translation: CASSLLAGGNNEQFF.

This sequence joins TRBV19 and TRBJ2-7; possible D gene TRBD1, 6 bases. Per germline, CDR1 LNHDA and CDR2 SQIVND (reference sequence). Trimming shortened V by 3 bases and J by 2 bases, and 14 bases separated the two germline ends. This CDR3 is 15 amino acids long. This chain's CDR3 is CASSMGRGGPYEQYF. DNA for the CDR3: TGTGCCAGTAGTATGGGGAGAGGGGGTCCCTACGAGCAGTACTTC. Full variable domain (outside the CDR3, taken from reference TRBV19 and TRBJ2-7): DGGITQSPKYLFRKEGQNVTLSCEQNLNHDAMYWYRQDPGQGLRLIYYSQIVNDFQKGDIAEGYSVSREKKESFPLTVTSAQKNPTAFYLCASSMGRGGPYEQYFGPGTRLTVT.

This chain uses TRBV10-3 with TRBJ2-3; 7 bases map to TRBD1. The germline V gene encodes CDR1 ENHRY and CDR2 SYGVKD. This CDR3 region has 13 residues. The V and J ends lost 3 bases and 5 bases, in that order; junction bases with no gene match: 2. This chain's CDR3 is CAISDYRGDTQYF. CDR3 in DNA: TGTGCCATCAGTGATTACAGGGGAGATACGCAGTATTTT.

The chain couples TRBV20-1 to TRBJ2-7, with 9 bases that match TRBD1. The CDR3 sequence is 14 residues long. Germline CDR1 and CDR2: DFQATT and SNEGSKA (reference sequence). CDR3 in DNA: TGCAGCATGCAGTCCCCGGGACAGGGAGGCGAGCAGTACTTC. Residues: CSMQSPGQGGEQYF.

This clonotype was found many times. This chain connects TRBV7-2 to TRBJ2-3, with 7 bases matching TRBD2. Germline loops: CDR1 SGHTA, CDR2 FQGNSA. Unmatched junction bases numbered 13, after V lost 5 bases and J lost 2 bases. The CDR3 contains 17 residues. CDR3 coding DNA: TGTGCCAGCAGCAAAAACCCATGGCTAGCGGACACAGATACGCAGTATTTT. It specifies CASSKNPWLADTDTQYF.

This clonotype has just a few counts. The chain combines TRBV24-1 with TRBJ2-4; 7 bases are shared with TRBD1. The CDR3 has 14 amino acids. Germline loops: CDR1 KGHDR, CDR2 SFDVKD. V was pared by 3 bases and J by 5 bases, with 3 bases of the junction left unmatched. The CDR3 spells CATSDPTGENIQYF. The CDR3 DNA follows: TGTGCCACCAGTGATCCAACAGGGGAAAACATTCAGTACTTC.

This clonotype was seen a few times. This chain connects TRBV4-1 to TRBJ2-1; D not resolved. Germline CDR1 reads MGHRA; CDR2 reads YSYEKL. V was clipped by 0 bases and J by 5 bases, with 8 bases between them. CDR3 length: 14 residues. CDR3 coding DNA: TGCGCCAGCAGCCAAGAAAGGCCAAACAATGAGCAGTTCTTC. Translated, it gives CASSQERPNNEQFF.

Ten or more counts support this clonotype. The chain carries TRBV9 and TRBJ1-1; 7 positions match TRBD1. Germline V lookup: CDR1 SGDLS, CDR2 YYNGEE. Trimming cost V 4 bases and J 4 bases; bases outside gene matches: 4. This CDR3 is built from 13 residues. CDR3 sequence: CASSPTGVTEAFF. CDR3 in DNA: TGTGCCAGCAGCCCTACAGGGGTCACTGAAGCTTTCTTT. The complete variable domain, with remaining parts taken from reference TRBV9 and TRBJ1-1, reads DSGVTQTPKHLITATGQRVTLRCSPRSGDLSVYWYQQSLDQGLQFLIQYYNGEERAKGNILERFSAQQFPDLHSELNLSSLELGDSALYFCASSPTGVTEAFFGQGTRLTVV.

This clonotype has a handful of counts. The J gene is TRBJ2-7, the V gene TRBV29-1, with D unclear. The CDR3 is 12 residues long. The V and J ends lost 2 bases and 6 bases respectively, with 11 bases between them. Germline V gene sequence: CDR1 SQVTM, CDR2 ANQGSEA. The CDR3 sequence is CSVELPGREQYF. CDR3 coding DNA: TGCAGCGTTGAACTTCCTGGACGCGAGCAGTACTTC.

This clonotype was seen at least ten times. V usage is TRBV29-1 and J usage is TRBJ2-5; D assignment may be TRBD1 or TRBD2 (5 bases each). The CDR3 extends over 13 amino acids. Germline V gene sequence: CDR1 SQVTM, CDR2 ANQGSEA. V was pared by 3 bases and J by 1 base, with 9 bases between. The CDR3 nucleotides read TGCAGCGTTGATGGGGGTACCCAAGAGACCCAGTACTTC. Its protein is CSVDGGTQETQYF.